These T cell receptor beta chains were read from a single sample in a study of human T cells and chemical hapten exposure. TCRdb re-called the RACE reads with MiXCR, one entry per CDR3 protein. The data contain fewer than 350,000 distinct CDR3 sequences, 7.7% of them singletons. The sequencing here drew on whole blood, taken in connection with sensitization to the hapten diphenylcyclopropenone (DPC). The receptor set was obtained from a man aged 18 to 29 with alopecia areata. Some clones in this sample may be carry-over from other donors' samples. The CDR3 runs from the conserved cysteine through the conserved F or W. D genes are given only for firm matches. Clone size appears in some rows only: once, few, many, or a class for an expanded clone.

clone_size	v_call	j_call	d_call	cdr3_nt	cdr3_aa
many	TRBV7-9	TRBJ1-4	.	TGTGCCAGCAGCTTAGGGCGAAGCAATGAAAAACTGTTTTTT	CASSLGRSNEKLFF
many	TRBV5-6	TRBJ1-1	TRBD1	TGTGCCAGCAGCTGGGACAGGGGCACTGAAGCTTTCTTT	CASSWDRGTEAFF
many	TRBV7-9	TRBJ2-2	.	TGTGCCAGCAGCTCGCTAGCGAAGAACACCGGGGAGCTGTTTTTT	CASSSLAKNTGELFF
many	TRBV21-1	TRBJ2-7	.	TGTGCCAGCAGCAAAAGGAGGCGGGGGCATTCCTACGAGCAGTACTTC	CASSKRRRGHSYEQYF
many	TRBV4-3	TRBJ2-1	.	TGTGCCAGCAGCCACTACAATGAGCAGTTCTTC	CASSHYNEQFF
few	TRBV4-3	TRBJ2-1	TRBD2	TGCGCCAGCAGCCAAGAGGTACTAGCGGACCCCTACAATGAGCAGTTCTTC	CASSQEVLADPYNEQFF
many	TRBV28	TRBJ2-4	.	TGTGCCAGCAGCCAGGTGAAAAACATTCAGTACTTC	CASSQVKNIQYF
.	TRBV20-1	TRBJ2-3	.	TGCAGTGCTAGGATACGGGGTTGGGACACAGATACGCAGTATTTT	CSARIRGWDTDTQYF
few	TRBV27	TRBJ2-7	TRBD1	TGTGCCAGCAGTTGGAACCGGGACAGGCCTACCTACGAGCAGTACTTC	CASSWNRDRPTYEQYF
.	TRBV2	TRBJ1-4	TRBD1	TGTGCCAGCAGGGACAGGATTAATGAAAAACTGTTTTTT	CASRDRINEKLFF
.	TRBV27	TRBJ1-6	.	TGTGCCAGCAGTTCCCCAGGGAGCTCCTATAATTCACCCCTCCACTTT	CASSSPGSSYNSPLHF
.	TRBV12-3/TRBV12-4	TRBJ2-1	.	TGTGCCACCGCCACGCACAGGGTTTTCAGCTCCTACAATGAGCAGTTCTTC	CATATHRVFSSYNEQFF
many	TRBV29-1	TRBJ2-7	.	TGCAGCGTCCGGACGGTTAGCTCCTACGAGCAGTACTTC	CSVRTVSSYEQYF
.	TRBV4-1	TRBJ2-1	.	TGCGCCAGCAGCCAAAGTGGGGGACGTCAGTTCTTC	CASSQSGGRQFF
.	TRBV28	TRBJ2-7	.	TGTGCCAGCAGTTTAACCCGCCAAGGGACCTACGAGCAGTACTTC	CASSLTRQGTYEQYF